Following are 2 T cell receptor beta chains from one sample sequenced in a study of T-cell memory formation after mild COVID-19. TCRdb fed the 5' RACE reads into MiXCR, producing one record per CDR3 protein. The sample shows fewer than 500,000 distinct CDR3 sequences, around 25% of them seen only once. The sequencing input was PBMCs or a T cell subset sorted from them (not recorded which). The receptor source for this set is an adult woman who had mild COVID-19 (a few samples of this study predate the infection). Cell type and time point are not known.

This clonotype was detected many times. The gene calls are TRBV4-3 and TRBJ2-3; D gene ambiguous. Germline V lookup: CDR1 LGHNA, CDR2 YSLEER. The CDR3 has 14 amino acids. V was shortened by 0 bases and J by 0 bases, with 4 bases between the two germline ends. This CDR3 reads CASSQDESTDTQYF. The DNA of the CDR3 is TGCGCCAGCAGCCAAGACGAGAGCACAGATACGCAGTATTTT.

This clonotype was detected a few times. The chain recombines TRBV15 with TRBJ1-5, with a possible D match to TRBD1 (5 bases). Germline CDR1 reads LNHNV; CDR2 reads YYDKDF (reference sequence). The CDR3 loop spans 17 amino acids. V was shortened by 5 bases and J by 2 bases, with 19 bases between the two germline ends. The CDR3 nucleotides read TGTGCCACCAGCGAGAATCTTCCGGGACCACGCAATCAGCCCCAGCATTTT. Translated, it gives CATSENLPGPRNQPQHF.